This T cell receptor beta chain was retrieved from a study of T cell responses to AZD1222 COVID-19 vaccine (dated by TCRdb to about 2021). Looking at the study overall: A total of over 230 trial participants underwent TCR sequencing, of whom around 200 received two doses of AZD1222 and some 26 received two doses of the MenACWY control vaccine. Enrollment into the trials was organized by age into subgroups of 18-55, 56-69 and 70-plus years, and those subgroups contained approximately 150, 30 and 60 TCR-sequenced participants, respectively. Findings and caveats that apply to the study as a whole: Conclusions about previously exposed vaccinees are limited, since just a handful of AZD1222 recipients were seropositive for SARS-CoV-2 at baseline. No day 14 peak-response samples were available, so repertoires were characterized only after the peak T cell response. Reportedly, close to half of the unique spike-specific TCRs recognized epitopes lying outside the regions that are mutated in the B.1.351 and B.1.1.7 variants. In the small 56-69-year group, the increase in depth fell short of significance, most likely because of low power. Participants were mostly white British and included more females than males, and it was suggested by the authors that clonal diversity may have been underestimated. Vaccine-associated CD4 TCRs spanned the whole spike protein, with dominant responses in regions 160-218 and 743-854. Spike-specific TCR breadth and depth rose significantly after two AZD1222 doses compared with day 0 and with MenACWY recipients.

The CDR3 regions of human TCRbeta chains were analyzed by immunosequencing. The study's own analysis went as follows. TCRs in the repertoires were matched against a reference library of SARS-CoV-2-specific TCRs that had been generated with the MIRA antigen-specificity platform. Breadth was defined as the fraction of unique TCRs that were SARS-CoV-2-associated. Depth was defined as the fraction of total T cells that were SARS-CoV-2-associated. Each spike-specific TCR was assigned to its reactive spike region and to a CD4 or CD8 class using the MIRA data. Log10-transformed breadth and depth values were compared by one-way ANOVA with Sidak's multiple comparisons tests. Imported from immuneACCESS, the table was reduced by TCRdb to in-frame sequences with V and J called. These copies leave out some clones; in studies compared against another copy, an unresolved V gene accounts for under half, and the cause of the remainder is not known. V, J and clone size are those of that table, while D and trimming were read from the DNA. The sample data list roughly 100,000 clones, and 89% of these were observed just once. The ten biggest clones cover about 40% of the sample.

The germline ends are 9 bases apart after V is trimmed by 5 bases and J by 5 bases. The CDR3 spans 12 residues, from the cysteine through the phenylalanine. Just the 36-base CDR3 DNA is kept, in frame starting at base 1. In the germline V gene, CDR1 corresponds to SNHLY and CDR2 to FYNNEI. Interpreted using the paper, the time point label stands for: about 28 days (+/-7) after the second vaccine dose. AZD1222 recipients with second doses at about 4 weeks or about 12 weeks were pooled, because spike-specific TCR depth and breadth did not differ between schedules. The vaccinee samples were drawn from two UK trials, COV001 and COV002, one of which was a single-blind randomized controlled phase 2/3 trial testing AZD1222 (ChAdOx1 nCoV-19) in healthy adults. For TCRbeta chain sequencing, PBMC samples were collected from trial participants at day 0 and at day 28 after the second dose. For this clone: Its antigen is still unknown. No per-base quality is available; no much larger clone lies one base away.

Sequenced here: peripheral blood, sampled 28 days after the second AZD1222 dose. The receptor comes from an adult who received the AZD1222 COVID-19 vaccine. The V gene is TRBV2 and the J gene is TRBJ2-5, with the D gene not confidently named. The base sequence is TGTGCCAGCAGTCCTCAAGGGGAGACCCAGTACTTC. This translates into CASSPQGETQYF.